This T cell receptor beta chain was sequenced during a study of cytomegalovirus exposure and HLA in healthy donors. Overall study findings and caveats: HLA allele associations emerged for roughly 17,000 TCR beta sequences in a later analysis, at 0.05 false discovery rate.

V shed 4 bases and J shed 4 bases, with 16 bases lying between them. The V gene's germline CDR1 is LNHDA and CDR2 SQIVND (reference sequence). CDR3 length: 15 amino acids. A single count supports this clone. The antigen remains undetermined. Amplification used 60 Vbeta primers and 13 Jbeta primers. Profiling relied on immunoSEQ multiplex PCR, and the TCRdb table lists in-frame clones only, not all of them. The sample lists 150,000 to 200,000 clones; roughly 87% were seen once. The receptor was isolated from a boy younger than 10 in good health and CMV-seronegative. The sample comprised PBMCs. The chain joins TRBV19 to TRBJ1-1, with a tentative D call TRBD1 (5 bases). The CDR3 is CASSTGTVGGTEAFF. For the CDR3, the DNA is TGTGCCAGTAGTACGGGGACCGTGGGGGGCACTGAAGCTTTCTTT.